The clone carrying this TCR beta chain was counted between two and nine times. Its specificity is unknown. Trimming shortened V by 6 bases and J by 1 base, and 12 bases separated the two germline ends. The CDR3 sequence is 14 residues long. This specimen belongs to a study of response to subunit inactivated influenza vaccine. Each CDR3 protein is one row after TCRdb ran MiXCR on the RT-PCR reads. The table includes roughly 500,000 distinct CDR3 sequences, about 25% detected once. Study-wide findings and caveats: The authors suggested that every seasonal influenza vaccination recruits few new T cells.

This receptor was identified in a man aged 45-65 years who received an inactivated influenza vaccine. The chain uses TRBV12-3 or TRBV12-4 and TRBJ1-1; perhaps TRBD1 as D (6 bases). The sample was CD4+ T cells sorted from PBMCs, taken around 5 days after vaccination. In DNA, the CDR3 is TGTGCCAGCAGCTCCTTAGGGGGGAACACTGAAGCTTTCTTT. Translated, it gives CASSSLGGNTEAFF.